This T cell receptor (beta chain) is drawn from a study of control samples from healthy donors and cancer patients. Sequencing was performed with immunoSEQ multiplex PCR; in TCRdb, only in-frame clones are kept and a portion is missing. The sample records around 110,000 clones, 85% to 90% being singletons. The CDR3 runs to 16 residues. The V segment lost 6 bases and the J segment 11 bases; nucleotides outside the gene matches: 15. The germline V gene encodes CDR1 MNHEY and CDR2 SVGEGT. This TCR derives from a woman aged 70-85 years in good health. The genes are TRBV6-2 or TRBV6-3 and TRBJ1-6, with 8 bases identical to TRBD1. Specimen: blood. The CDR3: CASSPTRTGLRAPLHF. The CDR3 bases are TGTGCCAGCAGCCCTACTAGGACAGGGCTGAGAGCACCCCTCCACTTT.